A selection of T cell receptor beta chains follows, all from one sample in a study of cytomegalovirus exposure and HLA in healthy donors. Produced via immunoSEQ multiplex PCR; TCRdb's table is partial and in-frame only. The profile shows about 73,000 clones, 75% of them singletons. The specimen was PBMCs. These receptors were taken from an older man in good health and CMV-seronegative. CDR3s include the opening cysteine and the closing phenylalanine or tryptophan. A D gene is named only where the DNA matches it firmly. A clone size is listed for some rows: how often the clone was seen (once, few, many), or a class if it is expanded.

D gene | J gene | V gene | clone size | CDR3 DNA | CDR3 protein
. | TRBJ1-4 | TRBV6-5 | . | TGTGCCACACAGGGTCCGAATGAAAAACTGTTTTTT | CATQGPNEKLFF
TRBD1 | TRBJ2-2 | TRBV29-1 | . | TGCAGCGTTGATGGGACAGGGGCCACCGGGGAGCTGTTTTTT | CSVDGTGATGELFF
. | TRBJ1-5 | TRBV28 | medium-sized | TGTGCCAGCAGTATAAGGGCGGGTCAGCCCCAGCATTTT | CASSIRAGQPQHF
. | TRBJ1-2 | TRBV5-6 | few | TGTGCCAGCAGCTTGAGGCAGGGTGGGGGCTACACCTTC | CASSLRQGGGYTF
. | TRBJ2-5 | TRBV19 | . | TGTGCCAGTAGTATATGGCCCCCACAGACAAGCCAAGAGACCCAGTACTTC | CASSIWPPQTSQETQYF
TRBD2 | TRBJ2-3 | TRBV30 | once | TGTGCCTGGCATAGTGGGGGACTAGCCACAGATACGCAGTATTTT | CAWHSGGLATDTQYF
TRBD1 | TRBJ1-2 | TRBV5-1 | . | TGCGCCAGCAGCTCGACCCCCGGACAGGGTACGGGCTACACCTTC | CASSSTPGQGTGYTF
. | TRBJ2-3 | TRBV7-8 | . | TGTGCCAGCAGCTTGGGTTTGGAGGGGCGGGCCGCAGATACGCAGTATTTT | CASSLGLEGRAADTQYF
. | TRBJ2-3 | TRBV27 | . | TGTGCCAGCAGTTTTATGCTCACGGGCACAGATACGCAGTATTTT | CASSFMLTGTDTQYF
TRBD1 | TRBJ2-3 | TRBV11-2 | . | TGTGCCAGCAGCTTCCCGGGACAGCGCACAGATACGCAGTATTTT | CASSFPGQRTDTQYF
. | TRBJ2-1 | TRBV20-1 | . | TGCAGTGCTGCGAGGAATGAGCAGTTCTTC | CSAARNEQFF